Below, 22 T cell receptor beta chains from the same sample are listed, as sequenced in a study of regulatory T cells in long-lasting Graves disease. CDR3-region Arm-PCR and iRepertoire HTBI primers produced the TCR beta libraries. TCRdb redid the calling of the multiplex PCR reads with MiXCR, one entry per CDR3 protein. The profile shows about 450,000 distinct CDR3 sequences, around 15% of them singletons. Time point in this sample: newly diagnosed GD, antithyroid drugs for less than 3 months. PBMCs provided the RNA from which the TCR library was made. These data also formed part of another study, on T cells in Graves' hyperthyroidism and ophthalmopathy.

The sequences come from peripheral blood mononuclear cells (PBMCs), collected at new diagnosis, from a patient treated with antithyroid drugs. These receptors originate from a woman aged 45-65 years with Graves disease.

This clonotype was picked up many times. The V and J genes are TRBV10-3 and TRBJ2-7; tentatively, D is TRBD2 (5 bases). Germline CDR1 and CDR2: ENHRY and SYGVKD. The CDR3 runs to 15 residues. The V gene lost 6 bases and the J gene lost 1 base, with 16 bases spanning the gap. CDR3 DNA: TGTGCCATCAGCAACCCCGAGGGCAGTTCCTACGAGCAGTACTTC. It translates to CAISNPEGSSYEQYF.

This clonotype was recorded many times. The chain recombines TRBV2 with TRBJ2-4; 8 bases are a match to TRBD1. J gave up 0 bases and V 6 bases, and 13 bases lay outside the gene matches. The CDR3 length is 18 residues. In germline, CDR1 is SNHLY, CDR2 FYNNEI. CDR3 loop: CASRDVRGQDSAKNIQYF. In nucleotides, the CDR3 is TGTGCCAGCAGGGACGTCAGGGGACAGGACTCAGCCAAAAACATTCAGTACTTC.

This clonotype was counted a few times. V and J are TRBV6-1 and TRBJ1-5, with D perhaps TRBD1 (5 bases). CDR1 and CDR2 (germline): MNHNS, SASEGT. V was trimmed by 4 bases and J by 4 bases, leaving 14 bases between them. The CDR3 consists of 15 residues. In nucleotides, the CDR3 is TGTGCCAGCAGTGCCCCGGGACGGGTAAATCAGCCCCAGCATTTT. This codes for CASSAPGRVNQPQHF.

This clonotype showed up just a few times. This sequence joins TRBV9 and TRBJ2-5; D gene uncertain. Germline V gives CDR1 SGDLS, CDR2 YYNGEE. V was clipped by 0 bases and J by 2 bases, with 8 bases between them. This CDR3 is built from 14 residues. The CDR3 DNA reads TGTGCCAGCAGCGTAGATGCAGATCAAGAGACCCAGTACTTC. Its protein product is CASSVDADQETQYF.

Written as DNA, the CDR3 is TGTGCCAGCAGCCCGGGGTTGTTTGAGCAGTTCTTC. Its translation is CASSPGLFEQFF. The J gene is TRBJ2-1, the V gene TRBV3-1; maybe TRBD2 (5 bases). V lost 4 bases and J lost 9, with 10 bases in between. Germline-derived CDR1 and CDR2 are LGHDT and YNNKEL (reference sequence). The CDR3 is 12 residues long.

This clonotype was found many times. The V call is TRBV25-1, the J call TRBJ2-1, with 9 bases lining up with TRBD2. This CDR3 has 16 amino acids. CDR1 and CDR2 (germline): MGHDK, SYGVNS. V was clipped by 1 base and J by 8 bases; unmatched bases: 9. The CDR3 loop reads CASSESISGSVDEQFF. CDR3 in DNA: TGTGCCAGCAGTGAATCTATTAGCGGGAGTGTCGATGAGCAGTTCTTC.

Remarks on this clonotype: This may come from a read error, since a much larger clone is one base off. The rearrangement joins TRBV7-9 to TRBJ1-1; 9 positions agree with TRBD1. CDR3 length equals 15 residues. CDR1 is SEHNR, CDR2 FQNEAQ, per germline (reference sequence). Losses at the gene ends were 5 bases for V and 3 bases for J; bases not matched to a gene: 7. Written as DNA, the CDR3 is TGTGCCAGCAGCGGGAACAGGGGGCGGGACACTGAAGCTTTCTTT. The encoded protein is CASSGNRGRDTEAFF.

This clonotype was counted a few times. CDR3 sequence: CSARDWRGGPYEQYF. The CDR3 DNA is TGCAGTGCTAGAGATTGGAGAGGAGGACCCTACGAGCAGTACTTC. The chain employs TRBV20-1 and TRBJ2-7; D is possibly TRBD2 (5 bases). The CDR3 runs to 15 residues. Germline CDR1 DFQATT, CDR2 SNEGSKA (reference sequence). Deletions cut 0 bases from V and 2 bases from J, with 14 bases between.

Only a few counts were recorded for this clonotype. The V gene is TRBV6-1, the J gene TRBJ2-5; no clear D gene. The CDR3 is made up of 12 amino acids. Germline V lookup: CDR1 MNHNS, CDR2 SASEGT. V shed 3 bases and J shed 4 bases, with 6 bases lying between them. This CDR3 is CASSENRETQYF. The DNA for the CDR3 is TGTGCCAGCAGTGAGAATAGAGAGACCCAGTACTTC.

This clonotype was counted between two and nine times. The V and J genes are TRBV5-8 and TRBJ2-7; D is undetermined. The CDR3 consists of 17 residues. Trimming removed 2 bases at V and 4 bases at J, with 22 bases between. Germline V lookup: CDR1 SGHTS, CDR2 YDEGEE. Written as DNA, the CDR3 is TGTGCCAGCAGCTTTAGATTTCCTGGGTTGGCCACATACGAGCAGTACTTC. This codes for CASSFRFPGLATYEQYF.

The genes are TRBV20-1 and TRBJ2-1, with 10 bases matching TRBD2. The CDR3 covers 19 residues. The V segment lost 1 base and the J segment 0 bases; nucleotides outside the gene matches: 12. The germline gives CDR1 DFQATT, CDR2 SNEGSKA (reference sequence). The CDR3 DNA sequence: TGCAGTGCTAGAGCCCCCGATGGACTAGCGGATAACTCCTACAATGAGCAGTTCTTC. This translates into CSARAPDGLADNSYNEQFF.

This clonotype was detected ten times or more. The rearrangement uses TRBV14 and TRBJ1-1, with no clear D. CDR1 and CDR2 (germline): SGHDN, FVKESK. This CDR3 is 16 amino acids long. Trimming took off 0 bases at V and 5 bases at J, with 16 bases between the two ends. CDR3 sequence reads: CASSQDSLLLGTEAFF. In nucleotides, the CDR3 is TGTGCCAGCAGCCAAGATAGCCTCCTTCTAGGGACTGAAGCTTTCTTT.

This clonotype was detected a few times. The chain links TRBV29-1 to TRBJ1-2; D is ambiguous. Germline V gives CDR1 SQVTM, CDR2 ANQGSEA. The CDR3 is made up of 9 amino acids. V dropped 1 base and J dropped 7 bases, with 1 base sitting between them. The CDR3: CSVEGGYTF. The CDR3, as DNA: TGCAGCGTTGAAGGTGGCTACACCTTC.

The rearrangement uses TRBV5-1 and TRBJ2-7; 10 positions match TRBD1. The germline gives CDR1 SGHRS, CDR2 YFSETQ. The ends lost 1 base at V and 4 bases at J; junction bases unmatched: 5. This CDR3 contains 15 residues. The CDR3 sequence is CASSLPGTGVYEQYF. The CDR3 DNA reads as TGCGCCAGCAGCTTGCCAGGGACAGGGGTGTACGAGCAGTACTTC.

The chain carries TRBV3-1 and TRBJ2-1; D is unclear. The CDR3 contains 15 residues. Germline V lookup: CDR1 LGHDT, CDR2 YNNKEL (reference sequence). V was trimmed by 7 bases and J by 4 bases, leaving 17 bases between them. The CDR3 region has the DNA TGTGCCAGCAAACCAACTTTAATAGGATACAATGAGCAGTTCTTC. This gives the protein CASKPTLIGYNEQFF.

This clonotype came up many times. The chain joins TRBV2 to TRBJ2-2; 7 bases are shared with TRBD1. Germline CDR1 reads SNHLY; CDR2 reads FYNNEI. The CDR3 has 14 residues. V lost 8 bases and J lost 4; bases outside the gene matches: 7. Here the CDR3 reads CASLRDSPTGELFF. CDR3 nucleotide sequence: TGTGCCAGCCTCCGGGACAGTCCCACCGGGGAGCTGTTTTTT.

This clonotype was observed a single time. A much larger clonotype is one base distant, so this may be a read error. The genes are TRBV28 and TRBJ2-1, with 14 bases fitting TRBD2. This CDR3 has 18 residues. Per the germline V gene, CDR1 is MDHEN and CDR2 is SYDVKM. Trimming cost V 5 bases and J 1 base; bases outside gene matches: 7. The CDR3 bases are TGTGCCAGCAGTACCGGGACTAGCGGGAGATCTTCCTACAATGAGCAGTTCTTC. The encoded protein is CASSTGTSGRSSYNEQFF.

With respect to this clonotype: A single base separates this from a much larger clone, so it may be a read error. The V call is TRBV2, the J call TRBJ1-1; no clear D gene. The CDR3 is 13 amino acids. Germline V gene sequence: CDR1 SNHLY, CDR2 FYNNEI. The CDR3 DNA is TGTGCCGGCAGTGAAGAAGGGATCACTGAAGCTTTCTTT. This translates into CAGSEEGITEAFF.

V usage is TRBV10-3 and J usage is TRBJ2-2; 9 nucleotides align to TRBD2. Trimming at V came to 6 bases and at J to 5 bases, leaving 4 bases not matched to a gene. Germline V gene data show CDR1 as ENHRY and CDR2 as SYGVKD. The CDR3 is 14 residues long. The CDR3 loop reads CAIRVAGVTGELFF. DNA for the CDR3: TGTGCCATCAGAGTAGCGGGAGTAACCGGGGAGCTGTTTTTT.

This clonotype was detected ten times or more. This sequence joins TRBV11-2 and TRBJ2-5; TRBD2 agrees at 11 bases. The V gene end was trimmed by 5 bases and the J gene end by 2 bases; junction bases not matched to a gene: 7. This CDR3 contains 16 residues. Germline CDR1 SGHAT, CDR2 FQNNGV. The CDR3 loop is CASSAQGTSGQETQYF. The CDR3, as DNA: TGTGCCAGCAGCGCCCAGGGGACTAGCGGACAAGAGACCCAGTACTTC.

This clonotype occurred many times. This chain uses TRBV6-2 or TRBV6-3 with TRBJ1-2; D remains ambiguous. V gave up 7 bases and J gave up 4 bases, with 16 bases separating them. The germline CDR1 and CDR2 sequences are MNHEY and SVGEGT. This CDR3 spans 14 amino acids. The CDR3 DNA sequence: TGTGCCAGCATGGCGCGGTCGCTACTCTATGGCTACACCTTC. It is translated as CASMARSLLYGYTF.

This clonotype was found a few times. The chain couples TRBV7-6 to TRBJ2-2; 9 bases match TRBD2. Losses at the gene ends were 3 bases for V and 5 bases for J; bases not matched to a gene: 1. CDR3 length: 14 residues. CDR1 is SGHVS, CDR2 FNYEAQ, per germline. This chain's CDR3 is CASSFSGSTGELFF. CDR3 bases: TGTGCCAGCAGCTTTAGCGGGAGTACCGGGGAGCTGTTTTTT.